Below, 30 T cell receptor beta chains from the same sample are listed, as sequenced in a study of blood T cells in healthy people across ages. Combining a sample-barcoded 5' primer with a J-beta primer mix, a second PCR ran for roughly 6 to 12 cycles. From the 5' RACE reads, TCRdb called clonotypes with MiXCR, one entry per CDR3 protein. The sample holds about 1.5 million distinct CDR3 sequences, 40% to 45% seen once. Input material: blood. The receptor source for this set is a woman aged 18-29 years in good health.

This clonotype has a handful of counts. The chain recombines TRBV12-3 or TRBV12-4 with TRBJ2-5; D may be TRBD2 (5 bases). V was pared by 0 bases and J by 2 bases, with 10 bases between. The CDR3 loop spans 15 amino acids. CDR3 in DNA: TGTGCCAGCAGTTTAGCGCAGAGAGGGCAAGAGACCCAGTACTTC. Protein sequence: CASSLAQRGQETQYF.

The chain combines TRBV4-1 with TRBJ2-7; no firm D call. CDR1 and CDR2 from the germline V gene are MGHRA and YSYEKL. The CDR3 spans 13 residues. Trimming shortened V by 1 base and J by 4 bases, and 8 bases separated the two germline ends. The CDR3 region has the DNA TGCGCCAGCAGCCAAGGGGAAGAATACGAGCAGTACTTC. Translated: CASSQGEEYEQYF.

The V and J genes are TRBV5-1 and TRBJ1-6; D gene unclear. Germline lookup yields CDR1 SGHRS and CDR2 YFSETQ. Trimming took off 3 bases at V and 7 bases at J, with 17 bases between the two ends. This CDR3 contains 16 residues. Here the CDR3 reads CASSSVPTSRNSPLHF. CDR3 sequence (DNA): TGCGCCAGCAGCTCCGTTCCAACCTCCAGGAATTCACCCCTCCACTTT.

The rearrangement links TRBV5-1 to TRBJ2-1; 10 bases line up with TRBD1. Germline trimming cut 4 bases from V and 6 bases from J; bases unmatched to any gene: 7. Germline V gene lookup returns CDR1 SGHRS and CDR2 YFSETQ. The CDR3 covers 15 residues. The CDR3 loop reads CASSGGQGPGNEQFF. CDR3 sequence (DNA): TGCGCCAGCAGCGGGGGACAGGGGCCCGGCAATGAGCAGTTCTTC. The whole variable domain, filled in from reference TRBV5-1 and TRBJ2-1, reads KAGVTQTPRYLIKTRGQQVTLSCSPISGHRSVSWYQQTPGQGLQFLFEYFSETQRNKGNFPGRFSGRQFSNSRSEMNVSTLELGDSALYLCASSGGQGPGNEQFFGPGTRLTVL.

V usage is TRBV20-1 and J usage is TRBJ1-4; TRBD1 is a possible D gene (6 bases). The germline V gene encodes CDR1 DFQATT and CDR2 SNEGSKA (reference sequence). V lost 6 bases and J 0 bases, leaving 11 bases between the germline ends. This CDR3 spans 14 amino acids. This chain's CDR3 is CSARGAATNEKLFF. For the CDR3, the DNA is TGCAGTGCACGGGGGGCGGCAACTAATGAAAAACTGTTTTTT.

The genes are TRBV2 and TRBJ2-5; tentative D call: TRBD2 (5 bases). The CDR3 is made up of 15 amino acids. The V gene's germline CDR1 is SNHLY and CDR2 FYNNEI. V was clipped by 6 bases and J by 5 bases, with 19 bases between them. DNA for the CDR3: TGTGCCAGCAGGGGAGACACTCAAGTCAGGGAGACCCAGTACTTC. Translating gives CASRGDTQVRETQYF. The whole variable domain, filled in from reference TRBV2 and TRBJ2-5, reads EPEVTQTPSHQVTQMGQEVILRCVPISNHLYFYWYRQILGQKVEFLVSFYNNEISEKSEIFDDQFSVERPDGSNFTLKIRSTKLEDSAMYFCASRGDTQVRETQYFGPGTRLLVL.

This clonotype came up a few times. The gene calls are TRBV4-1 and TRBJ2-7; 7 positions match TRBD1. The CDR3 spans 15 residues. Germline V lookup: CDR1 MGHRA, CDR2 YSYEKL. V was pared by 0 bases and J by 5 bases, with 7 bases of the junction left unmatched. CDR3 nucleotide sequence: TGCGCCAGCAGCCAAGATCCCGGGACAGCCCACGAGCAGTACTTC. Translation: CASSQDPGTAHEQYF.

The chain couples TRBV4-3 to TRBJ1-2; maybe TRBD1 (6 bases). This CDR3 is built from 14 residues. CDR1 and CDR2 from the germline V gene are LGHNA and YSLEER. The V gene lost 2 bases and the J gene lost 4 bases, with 11 bases spanning the gap. Written as DNA, the CDR3 is TGCGCCAGCAGCCAATACACAGGGTCCTATGGCTACACCTTC. Amino acids: CASSQYTGSYGYTF.

This clonotype was seen at least ten times. A much larger clone sits a single nucleotide away, making a read error possible. V is TRBV7-9 and J is TRBJ2-7; no firm D call. The CDR3 is made up of 12 amino acids. CDR1 is SEHNR and CDR2 is FQNEAQ in the germline V gene (reference sequence). The V and J ends lost 3 bases and 3 bases respectively, with 6 bases between them. Here the CDR3 reads CASSFVGYEQYF. The CDR3 DNA reads TGTGCCAGCAGCTTTGTGGGCTACGAGCAGTACTTC.

The sample holds a few counts of this clonotype. The genes are TRBV7-6 and TRBJ2-3; 9 positions match TRBD2. V dropped 2 bases and J dropped 7; count of bases not matched to a gene: 13. Germline V gene sequence: CDR1 SGHVS, CDR2 FNYEAQ. This CDR3 has 17 amino acids. The CDR3 bases are TGTGCCAGCAGCTTATTGCCCCTTCTAGCGGGATCGAATACGCAGTATTTT. It encodes CASSLLPLLAGSNTQYF. Looking up the rest from reference TRBV7-6 and TRBJ2-3 gives the full variable domain: GAGVSQSPRYKVTKRGQDVALRCDPISGHVSLYWYRQALGQGPEFLTYFNYEAQQDKSGLPNDRFSAERPEGSISTLTIQRTEQRDSAMYRCASSLLPLLAGSNTQYFGPGTRLTVL.

This chain connects TRBV29-1 to TRBJ1-2; D ambiguous. Germline V gives CDR1 SQVTM, CDR2 ANQGSEA. V lost 6 bases and J 4 bases, leaving 24 bases between the germline ends. The CDR3 sequence is 16 residues long. Written as DNA, the CDR3 is TGCAGCGTGCCCCCGACCTTACGCAGACGGCTCTATGGCTACACCTTC. Amino acid sequence: CSVPPTLRRRLYGYTF.

This chain joins TRBV6-1 and TRBJ2-7; 7 positions agree with TRBD1. CDR1 is MNHNS, CDR2 SASEGT, per germline. The CDR3 contains 17 residues. V was pared by 5 bases and J by 0 bases, with 13 bases of the junction left unmatched. Here the CDR3 reads CASSPRTGPSSSYEQYF. CDR3 nucleotide sequence: TGTGCCAGCAGTCCGAGGACAGGTCCTAGTTCCTCCTACGAGCAGTACTTC.

This clonotype turned up a few times. The chain couples TRBV4-1 to TRBJ2-5; 7 bases are a match to TRBD1. V gave up 1 base and J gave up 4 bases; unmatched junction bases: 3. Germline loops: CDR1 MGHRA, CDR2 YSYEKL. The CDR3 extends over 14 amino acids. The CDR3 loop is CASSQVQGPETQYF. Written as DNA, the CDR3 is TGCGCCAGCAGCCAAGTACAGGGGCCAGAGACCCAGTACTTC.

This clonotype was counted ten times or more. The rearrangement links TRBV7-6 to TRBJ1-6; D is perhaps TRBD1 (5 bases). The germline V gene has CDR1 SGHVS and CDR2 FNYEAQ. Trimming took off 4 bases at V and 7 bases at J, with 11 bases between the two ends. The CDR3 is 14 residues long. CDR3 sequence (DNA): TGTGCCAGCAGCTCTGGGACCGTAAATTCACCCCTCCACTTT. As protein: CASSSGTVNSPLHF.

The chain joins TRBV20-1 to TRBJ2-2, with D possibly TRBD2 on 6 matching bases. Germline V gives CDR1 DFQATT, CDR2 SNEGSKA (reference sequence). Between the trimmed V and J ends, which lost 6 bases and 3 bases, there was a span of 14 bases. The CDR3 totals 14 residues. CDR3: CSAGASDYTGELFF. The CDR3 DNA reads as TGCAGTGCCGGGGCTAGCGATTACACCGGGGAGCTGTTTTTT.

This clonotype appeared once. The chain has TRBV6-5 and TRBJ2-6; 9 positions agree with TRBD1. V lost 6 bases, J lost 18 bases, and 3 bases stayed unmatched. Germline V lookup: CDR1 MNHEY, CDR2 SVGAGI. CDR3 length: 10 residues. The CDR3 region is CASSPGQGTF. DNA for the CDR3: TGTGCCAGCAGCCCGGGACAGGGGACTTTC.

This chain connects TRBV28 to TRBJ1-2; the match to TRBD1 covers 9 bases. Germline loops: CDR1 MDHEN, CDR2 SYDVKM. CDR3 length: 17 residues. The J segment lost 5 bases and the V segment lost 6 bases, leaving 16 bases of the junction unmatched. The CDR3 loop is CASRPVKYRGPQYGYTF. DNA of the CDR3: TGTGCCAGCAGGCCTGTGAAATACAGGGGGCCACAATATGGCTACACCTTC.

In its sample, this clonotype was seen a few times. This chain's CDR3 is CASSFRLDPTGDTQYF. For the CDR3, the DNA is TGTGCCAGCAGCTTCAGACTGGACCCTACTGGGGATACGCAGTATTTT. The J gene is TRBJ2-3, the V gene TRBV7-8; D is ambiguous. Trimming removed 3 bases at V and 6 bases at J, with 19 bases between. This CDR3 is built from 16 residues. The germline V gene encodes CDR1 SGHVS and CDR2 FQNEAQ.

This clonotype was counted only a few times. V is TRBV4-2 and J is TRBJ2-7; the match to TRBD1 covers 10 bases. This CDR3 is built from 17 residues. Germline V gene lookup returns CDR1 LGHNA and CDR2 YNFKEQ. The ends lost 3 bases at V and 7 bases at J; junction bases unmatched: 15. DNA for the CDR3: TGTGCCAGCAGCCACCGCACCGGGACAGGGGTTTACAATGAGCAGTACTTC. It translates to CASSHRTGTGVYNEQYF.

The chain carries TRBV3-1 and TRBJ1-1, with D unresolved. This CDR3 has 15 residues. The germline CDR1 and CDR2 sequences are LGHDT and YNNKEL (reference sequence). V was pared by 1 base and J by 8 bases, with 17 bases between. The CDR3 nucleotides are TGTGCCAGCAGCCAAGGCCTTATAGTTAGAAACGAAGCTTTCTTT. This codes for CASSQGLIVRNEAFF.

Details on this clonotype: This could be a read error, since a much larger clone is one nucleotide away. The chain links TRBV4-3 to TRBJ2-5; 7 positions match TRBD2. Looked up from germline, CDR1 is LGHNA and CDR2 is YSLEER. The CDR3 totals 15 residues. The junction had 16 bases not matched to a gene; V was cut back by 4 bases and J by 11 bases. CDR3 loop: CASSPQPRGYNEQYF. CDR3 in DNA: TGCGCCAGCAGCCCCCAACCGCGGGGGTACAATGAGCAGTACTTC.

This clonotype was picked up one time. V usage is TRBV18 and J usage is TRBJ2-5; 7 bases line up with TRBD1. Germline V CDR1 and CDR2: KGHSH, LQKENI. CDR3 length equals 16 residues. The V gene end was trimmed by 3 bases and the J gene end by 4 bases; junction bases not matched to a gene: 11. The CDR3 DNA reads as TGTGCCAGCTCACCCTACCCACCGGACAGGCGAGAGACCCAGTACTTC. Translated, it gives CASSPYPPDRRETQYF.

This clonotype was counted only a few times. The chain recombines TRBV29-1 with TRBJ1-1, with D possibly being TRBD1 (5 bases). Germline assignment: CDR1 SQVTM and CDR2 ANQGSEA. This CDR3 has 14 amino acids. V gave up 4 bases and J gave up 6 bases, with 18 bases separating them. The CDR3 is CSVAPGRDIAEAFF. The DNA for the CDR3 is TGCAGCGTTGCCCCTGGCAGGGATATTGCTGAAGCTTTCTTT.

V is TRBV28 and J is TRBJ1-4; TRBD1 might be the D (5 bases). Germline V gene sequence: CDR1 MDHEN, CDR2 SYDVKM. There are 16 residues in the CDR3. V lost 0 bases, J lost 1 base, and 9 bases lay in between. The CDR3 bases are TGTGCCAGCAGTTTATGGGCGGGGGTAACTAATGAAAAACTGTTTTTT. This codes for CASSLWAGVTNEKLFF. Together with reference TRBV28 and TRBJ1-4, the CDR3 gives the full variable domain: DVKVTQSSRYLVKRTGEKVFLECVQDMDHENMFWYRQDPGLGLRLIYFSYDVKMKEKGDIPEGYSVSREKKERFSLILESASTNQTSMYLCASSLWAGVTNEKLFFGSGTQLSVL.

There are a few counts of this clonotype. The chain is built from TRBV14 and TRBJ1-6; TRBD1 is a possible D gene (5 bases). The CDR3 totals 17 residues. V lost 5 bases, J lost 10 bases, and 24 bases lay in between. CDR1 and CDR2 from the germline V gene are SGHDN and FVKESK. The chain's CDR3 is CASSVSPGPTASSPLHF. CDR3 DNA sequence: TGTGCCAGCAGCGTTAGTCCGGGACCCACGGCGTCCTCACCCCTCCACTTT. Variable domain in full (rest from reference TRBV14 and TRBJ1-6): EAGVTQFPSHSVIEKGQTVTLRCDPISGHDNLYWYRRVMGKEIKFLLHFVKESKQDESGMPNNRFLAERTGGTYSTLKVQPAELEDSGVYFCASSVSPGPTASSPLHFGNGTRLTVT.

This clonotype was detected a few times. V usage is TRBV7-9 and J usage is TRBJ2-7, with D perhaps matching TRBD2 (6 bases). Germline CDR1 reads SEHNR; CDR2 reads FQNEAQ (reference sequence). V was cut by 2 bases and J by 2 bases, with 13 bases left in between. The CDR3 runs to 15 residues. The chain's CDR3 is CASSLLRESPYEQYF. The DNA for the CDR3 is TGTGCCAGCAGCTTACTCCGGGAGTCGCCCTACGAGCAGTACTTC.

Only one count was recorded for this clonotype. The CDR3 region has the DNA TGTGCCATCAGTGGGGGAGGGATTGGATCCTACGAGCAGTTCTTC. It encodes CAISGGGIGSYEQFF. This chain connects TRBV10-3 to TRBJ2-1; 7 bases line up with TRBD2. Unmatched junction bases numbered 13, after V lost 4 bases and J lost 10 bases. Germline V gene data show CDR1 as ENHRY and CDR2 as SYGVKD. The CDR3 is 15 residues long.

This clonotype was seen a handful of times. Here the CDR3 DNA reads TGCAGCGTGTCCGGGACTAGCGGGGTTGTTACGCAGTATTTT. Encoded protein: CSVSGTSGVVTQYF. The V and J genes are TRBV29-1 and TRBJ2-3; 13 bases map to TRBD2. V lost 6 bases and J lost 8; bases outside the gene matches: 8. The CDR3 is 14 residues long. CDR1 is SQVTM and CDR2 is ANQGSEA in the germline V gene.

The chain has TRBV4-3 and TRBJ2-7, with a weak D call TRBD1 (6 bases). Germline V gives CDR1 LGHNA, CDR2 YSLEER. The CDR3 is made up of 19 amino acids. V lost 0 bases and J 3 bases, leaving 24 bases between the germline ends. CDR3 region: CASSQEFFARNGQNYEQYF. CDR3 bases: TGCGCCAGCAGCCAAGAATTCTTCGCGAGAAACGGACAGAACTACGAGCAGTACTTC.

This clonotype showed up just a few times. J is TRBJ2-1 and V is TRBV5-1, with 11 bases identical to TRBD2. J was trimmed by 9 bases and V by 2 bases; bases with no gene match: 7. CDR1 is SGHRS and CDR2 is YFSETQ in the germline V gene. The CDR3 consists of 15 residues. CDR3 loop: CASSFGASGGTEQFF. CDR3 in DNA: TGCGCCAGCAGCTTTGGGGCTAGCGGGGGGACTGAGCAGTTCTTC.